This T cell receptor beta chain was observed in a study of cytomegalovirus exposure and HLA in healthy donors. Study-wide results and caveats: The authors later linked a missense DCLRE1C variant to TCR beta V- and J-gene trimming. The productive fraction for most TCR beta V segments was about 87% or about 30% in an earlier analysis.

CDR1 and CDR2 (germline): SGHTA, FQGNSA. The CDR3 has 18 residues. After removal of 3 bases from V and 2 bases from J, the junction contained 16 bases not matched to a gene. With regard to this clone: The target antigen is unknown.

Primers: 60 Vbeta forward and 13 Jbeta reverse. Clones were sequenced by immunoSEQ multiplex PCR, and TCRdb holds only the in-frame ones, with some missing. The sample features 40,000 to 45,000 clones, with roughly 1.8% in its top ten. Material: PBMCs. The receptor was derived from a young woman in good health and CMV-seronegative. The chain recombines TRBV7-2 with TRBJ2-7, with TRBD2 matching over 7 bases. CDR3 sequence reads: CASSFVGSGPTTPYEQYF. CDR3 DNA: TGTGCCAGCAGCTTCGTAGGTAGCGGGCCCACGACGCCCTACGAGCAGTACTTC.